Listed here are 22 T cell receptor beta chains from one sample, sequenced in a study of PD-1 blockade in classical Hodgkin lymphoma (dated by TCRdb to 2018 to 2021). Library construction relied on the immunoSEQ multiplex PCR assay. The source is immuneACCESS, and TCRdb retained only in-frame sequences with V and J called. Part of the clones is not carried over; for the studies checked, unresolved V genes explain less than half of this, and the remainder is unexplained. This sample gives about 35,000 clones in total; 60% to 80% of them show up just once. Approximately 14% of the sample lies in the top ten. This sample's time point label indicates: cycle 2 day 1 (C2D1) of nivolumab. Relapse after autologous stem cell transplantation had occurred in all trial patients, and cohorts A, B and C were distinguished by prior brentuximab vedotin exposure. The material was peripheral blood mononuclear cells (PBMCs), obtained before the second cycle of nivolumab. These receptors were obtained from a human donor with classical Hodgkin lymphoma.

Written as DNA, the CDR3 is TGTGCCAGCAGCCAAGAAGGGGGACAGGGTTTTACCTACGAGCAGTACTTC. Its protein product is CASSQEGGQGFTYEQYF. The chain links TRBV14 to TRBJ2-7, with 9 positions matching TRBD1. The CDR3 sequence is 17 residues long. Unmatched junction bases numbered 8, after V lost 0 bases and J lost 2 bases. The V gene's germline CDR1 is SGHDN and CDR2 FVKESK. Full variable domain (rest looked up from reference TRBV14 and TRBJ2-7): EAGVTQFPSHSVIEKGQTVTLRCDPISGHDNLYWYRRVMGKEIKFLLHFVKESKQDESGMPNNRFLAERTGGTYSTLKVQPAELEDSGVYFCASSQEGGQGFTYEQYFGPGTRLTVT.

The gene calls are TRBV28 and TRBJ2-7; D perhaps matches TRBD1 (6 bases). This CDR3 region has 16 residues. Germline values: CDR1 MDHEN, CDR2 SYDVKM. V shed 3 bases and J shed 6 bases, with 21 bases lying between them. CDR3 sequence reads: CASSFRIGRGPSEQYF. CDR3 nucleotide sequence: TGTGCCAGCAGTTTCAGAATTGGCAGGGGTCCCAGCGAGCAGTACTTC.

This clone was counted only a few times. The gene calls are TRBV18 and TRBJ1-4, with 7 bases lining up with TRBD1. Trimming at V came to 4 bases and at J to 10 bases, leaving 6 bases not matched to a gene. Germline CDR1 and CDR2: KGHSH and LQKENI. This CDR3 is built from 13 residues. The CDR3, as DNA: TGTGCCAGCTCACTGACAGGGTTAGGAAAACTGTTTTTT. This gives the protein CASSLTGLGKLFF.

This clone has a handful of counts. The genes are TRBV7-6 and TRBJ1-1; TRBD1 is a possible D gene (6 bases). Trimming left V 1 base short and J 1 base short, with 13 bases between. The CDR3 has 16 amino acids. Germline CDR1 is SGHVS and CDR2 is FNYEAQ. CDR3 nucleotide sequence: TGTGCCAGCAGCTTAGAAATCGGCAGGGGGAACACTGAAGCTTTCTTT. Translating gives CASSLEIGRGNTEAFF.

This clone has only a few counts. CDR3 residues: CAISERSYNEQFF. CDR3 sequence (DNA): TGTGCCATCAGCGAGCGCTCCTACAATGAGCAGTTCTTC. The genes are TRBV10-3 and TRBJ2-1; D gene uncertain. CDR3 length: 13 residues. CDR1 ENHRY and CDR2 SYGVKD come from the germline V gene. Trimming took 6 bases from V and 0 from J, leaving 6 bases between them.

This sequence joins TRBV5-5 and TRBJ1-2; no firm D call. Germline V gene lookup returns CDR1 SGHKS and CDR2 YYEKEE (reference sequence). The ends were cut back, 4 bases at V and 1 base at J, with 8 bases in the middle. This CDR3 contains 13 residues. This CDR3 reads CASSPDVNYGYTF. CDR3 DNA: TGTGCCAGCAGCCCCGACGTTAACTATGGCTACACCTTC.

The chain recombines TRBV28 with TRBJ2-1; D is uncertain. The germline V and J ends were trimmed by 5 bases and 9 bases, with 20 bases remaining between them. The CDR3 runs to 15 residues. Per germline, CDR1 MDHEN and CDR2 SYDVKM. The CDR3 sequence: CASSPTGPLQGEQFF. The CDR3 DNA is TGTGCCAGCAGTCCCACCGGACCTCTGCAAGGTGAGCAGTTCTTC.

This CDR3 is CASSLLAGNTGELFF. CDR3 DNA sequence: TGTGCCAGCAGCTTGTTAGCGGGAAACACCGGGGAGCTGTTTTTT. The chain uses TRBV5-5 and TRBJ2-2; 8 bases match TRBD2. V lost 1 base, J lost 2 bases, and 1 base stayed unmatched. The length of the CDR3 is 15 residues. Germline V gene data show CDR1 as SGHKS and CDR2 as YYEKEE (reference sequence).

The V gene is TRBV5-5, the J gene TRBJ1-5; D possibly corresponds to TRBD1 (5 bases). The CDR3 consists of 13 residues. V was trimmed by 4 bases and J by 5 bases, leaving 10 bases between them. Per germline, CDR1 SGHKS and CDR2 YYEKEE (reference sequence). CDR3 nucleotide sequence: TGTGCCAGCAGCCCCCAGGGCTATCAGCCCCAGCATTTT. Translation gives CASSPQGYQPQHF.

The chain is built from TRBV7-3 and TRBJ2-1; 7 bases line up with TRBD1. Trimming cost V 4 bases and J 5 bases; bases outside gene matches: 11. Germline loops: CDR1 SGHTA, CDR2 FQGTGA. CDR3 length: 16 amino acids. The CDR3 nucleotides read TGTGCCAGCAGCTCTTTTGGGACAGCTAAAGACAATGAGCAGTTCTTC. It encodes CASSSFGTAKDNEQFF.

The chain is built from TRBV4-3 and TRBJ1-1, with 9 bases aligning to TRBD1. CDR3 size: 20 residues. Germline loops: CDR1 LGHNA, CDR2 YSLEER. The junction had 19 bases not matched to a gene; V was cut back by 2 bases and J by 3 bases. CDR3 DNA sequence: TGCGCCAGCAGCCAACTAACCCCGGGACAGGGTTATTCTTATGACACTGAAGCTTTCTTT. This encodes CASSQLTPGQGYSYDTEAFF.

J is TRBJ1-5 and V is TRBV6-4; 8 bases are a match to TRBD1. CDR3 length: 15 amino acids. CDR1 and CDR2 (germline): MRHNA, SNTAGT. J gave up 3 bases and V 3 bases, and 4 bases lay outside the gene matches. CDR3 nucleotide sequence: TGTGCCAGCAGTGATGCCAGGGGGCTCAATCAGCCCCAGCATTTT. Amino acid sequence: CASSDARGLNQPQHF.

This sequence joins TRBV7-3 and TRBJ2-3; D gene ambiguous. Germline values: CDR1 SGHTA, CDR2 FQGTGA. Trimming took off 5 bases at V and 5 bases at J, with 23 bases between the two ends. There are 17 residues in the CDR3. DNA of the CDR3: TGTGCCAGCAGCCTCTTCAACGCCATAAAGCTTGGAGATACGCAGTATTTT. Protein sequence: CASSLFNAIKLGDTQYF.

The chain links TRBV6-5 to TRBJ2-3, with D possibly TRBD1 on 6 matching bases. V was pared by 5 bases and J by 0 bases, with 12 bases between. Germline values: CDR1 MNHEY, CDR2 SVGAGI. This CDR3 is built from 15 residues. CDR3 region: CASSGLGGSTDTQYF. CDR3 sequence (DNA): TGTGCCAGCAGTGGCTTAGGGGGTAGCACAGATACGCAGTATTTT.

This sequence joins TRBV6-5 and TRBJ2-7; D remains unclear. The CDR3 totals 12 residues. Germline V CDR1 and CDR2: MNHEY, SVGAGI. The ends were cut back, 4 bases at V and 3 bases at J, with 7 bases in the middle. The CDR3 sequence: CASSWLNYEQYF. CDR3 nucleotide sequence: TGTGCCAGCAGTTGGCTCAACTACGAGCAGTACTTC.

The CDR3 is CASSPRGARTDTQYF. The CDR3 region has the DNA TGTGCCAGCAGCCCCCGTGGGGCTCGCACAGATACGCAGTATTTT. V gene TRBV4-2 combines with J gene TRBJ2-3, with D possibly being TRBD1 (5 bases). Trimming took 4 bases from V and 1 from J, leaving 12 bases between them. CDR3 length equals 15 residues. Germline CDR1 reads LGHNA; CDR2 reads YNFKEQ.

The table lists this clone with a few counts. The J gene is TRBJ1-1, the V gene TRBV5-4; 7 bases fit TRBD1. CDR1 is SGHNT, CDR2 YYREEE, per germline (reference sequence). CDR3 length: 15 residues. With 4 bases clipped from V and 4 bases from J, the junction kept 10 bases outside the gene matches. The CDR3 sequence is CASSERQGRGTEAFF. The CDR3 nucleotides are TGTGCCAGCAGCGAAAGACAGGGCCGGGGCACTGAAGCTTTCTTT.

This chain links TRBV4-3 with TRBJ2-1, with D perhaps matching TRBD1 or TRBD2 (5 bases each). Germline CDR1 LGHNA, CDR2 YSLEER. V was clipped by 0 bases and J by 7 bases, with 10 bases between them. The CDR3 contains 14 residues. The CDR3 DNA reads TGCGCCAGCAGCCAAGATTGGGGGACGAATGAGCAGTTCTTC. Protein: CASSQDWGTNEQFF.

The J gene is TRBJ2-3, the V gene TRBV27; 7 nucleotides match TRBD2. Per germline, CDR1 MNHEY and CDR2 SMNVEV (reference sequence). J was trimmed by 7 bases and V by 5 bases; bases with no gene match: 9. This CDR3 comprises 14 residues. Here the CDR3 reads CASSPGLVAHTQYF. The CDR3 region has the DNA TGTGCCAGCAGTCCCGGACTAGTTGCACATACGCAGTATTTT.

The CDR3 is CASSFGDRVSGNTIYF. The DNA for the CDR3 is TGTGCCAGCAGCTTTGGGGACAGGGTCTCTGGAAACACCATATATTTT. This sequence joins TRBV5-8 and TRBJ1-3; 9 bases match TRBD1. CDR1 and CDR2 from the germline V gene are SGHTS and YDEGEE. The CDR3 spans 16 residues. J gave up 0 bases and V 2 bases, and 3 bases lay outside the gene matches.

This clone was picked up one time. V gene TRBV5-6 combines with J gene TRBJ2-7, with 10 nucleotides matching TRBD1. CDR1 and CDR2 (germline): SGHDT, YYEEEE. The CDR3 is 14 residues long. V lost 2 bases, J lost 7 bases, and 6 bases stayed unmatched. The DNA of the CDR3 is TGTGCCAGCAGCTTAAGCGGACAGGGGGTTGAGCAGTACTTC. It is translated as CASSLSGQGVEQYF.

This chain joins TRBV5-6 and TRBJ2-3, with 9 bases identical to TRBD2. Trimming at V came to 1 base and at J to 4 bases, leaving 7 bases not matched to a gene. The CDR3 totals 16 residues. Germline CDR1 reads SGHDT; CDR2 reads YYEEEE. The CDR3 is CASSLQRGAAPDTQYF. The CDR3 coding sequence is TGTGCCAGCAGCTTGCAGCGGGGGGCGGCACCAGATACGCAGTATTTT.